These 2 T cell receptor beta chains were sequenced from one sample in a study of cytomegalovirus exposure and HLA in healthy donors. The PCR had 60 Vbeta and 13 Jbeta primers. Sequencing used immunoSEQ multiplex PCR; TCRdb keeps in-frame clones, though not all of them. The data hold roughly 100,000 clones, with 69% observed a single time. Sequencing was done on a sample of PBMCs. These receptors all stem from a man aged 30 to 39 in good health and CMV-seronegative.

The DNA of the CDR3 is TGTGCCAGCAGATCCGGGACAGAGCAGTTCTTC. Protein: CASRSGTEQFF. This chain connects TRBV27 to TRBJ2-1, with a weak D call TRBD1 (6 bases). Trimming left V 6 bases short and J 10 bases short, with 10 bases between. The germline CDR1 and CDR2 sequences are MNHEY and SMNVEV (reference sequence). The CDR3 runs 11 residues.

CDR3 coding DNA: TGTGCCAGCACCCTAGAGGCAGAGACTGAAGCTTTCTTT. As protein: CASTLEAETEAFF. V usage is TRBV6-1 and J usage is TRBJ1-1, with D uncertain. Trimming took 7 bases from V and 5 from J, leaving 14 bases between them. Germline V gene sequence: CDR1 MNHNS, CDR2 SASEGT. The CDR3 is made up of 13 amino acids.